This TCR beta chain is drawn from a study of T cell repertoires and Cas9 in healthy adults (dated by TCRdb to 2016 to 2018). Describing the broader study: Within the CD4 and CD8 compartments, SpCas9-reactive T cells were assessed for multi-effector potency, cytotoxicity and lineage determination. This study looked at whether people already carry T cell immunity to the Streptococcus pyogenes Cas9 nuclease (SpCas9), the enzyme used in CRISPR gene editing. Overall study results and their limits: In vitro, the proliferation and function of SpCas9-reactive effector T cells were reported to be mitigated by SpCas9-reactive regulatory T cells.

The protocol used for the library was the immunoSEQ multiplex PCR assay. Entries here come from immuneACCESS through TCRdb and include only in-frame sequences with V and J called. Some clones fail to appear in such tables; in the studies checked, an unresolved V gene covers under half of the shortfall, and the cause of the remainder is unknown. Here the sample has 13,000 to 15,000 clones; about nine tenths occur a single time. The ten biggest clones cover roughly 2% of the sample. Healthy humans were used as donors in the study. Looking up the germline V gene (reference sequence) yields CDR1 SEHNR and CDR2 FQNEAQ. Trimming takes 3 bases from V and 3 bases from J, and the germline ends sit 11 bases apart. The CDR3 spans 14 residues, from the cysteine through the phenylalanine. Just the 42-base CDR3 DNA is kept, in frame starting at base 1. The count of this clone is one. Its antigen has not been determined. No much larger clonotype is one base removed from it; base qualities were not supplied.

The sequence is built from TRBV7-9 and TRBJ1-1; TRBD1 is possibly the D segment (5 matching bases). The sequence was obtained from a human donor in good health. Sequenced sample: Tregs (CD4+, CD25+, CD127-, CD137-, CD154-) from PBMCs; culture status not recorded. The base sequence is TGTGCCAGCAGCTTTCGGGGGACGTACACTGAAGCTTTCTTT. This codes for CASSFRGTYTEAFF.